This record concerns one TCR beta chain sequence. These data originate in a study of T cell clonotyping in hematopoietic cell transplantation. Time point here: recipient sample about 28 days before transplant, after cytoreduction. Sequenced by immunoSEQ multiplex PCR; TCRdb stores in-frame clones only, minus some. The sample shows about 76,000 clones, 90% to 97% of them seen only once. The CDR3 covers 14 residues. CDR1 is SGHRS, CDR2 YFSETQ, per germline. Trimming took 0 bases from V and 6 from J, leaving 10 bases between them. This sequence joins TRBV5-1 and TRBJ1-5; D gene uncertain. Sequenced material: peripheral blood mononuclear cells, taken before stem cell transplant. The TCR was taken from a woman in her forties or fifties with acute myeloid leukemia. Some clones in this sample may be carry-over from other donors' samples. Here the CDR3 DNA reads TGCGCCAGCAGCTTGGACGGGGAGAGTCAGCCCCAGCATTTT. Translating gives CASSLDGESQPQHF.